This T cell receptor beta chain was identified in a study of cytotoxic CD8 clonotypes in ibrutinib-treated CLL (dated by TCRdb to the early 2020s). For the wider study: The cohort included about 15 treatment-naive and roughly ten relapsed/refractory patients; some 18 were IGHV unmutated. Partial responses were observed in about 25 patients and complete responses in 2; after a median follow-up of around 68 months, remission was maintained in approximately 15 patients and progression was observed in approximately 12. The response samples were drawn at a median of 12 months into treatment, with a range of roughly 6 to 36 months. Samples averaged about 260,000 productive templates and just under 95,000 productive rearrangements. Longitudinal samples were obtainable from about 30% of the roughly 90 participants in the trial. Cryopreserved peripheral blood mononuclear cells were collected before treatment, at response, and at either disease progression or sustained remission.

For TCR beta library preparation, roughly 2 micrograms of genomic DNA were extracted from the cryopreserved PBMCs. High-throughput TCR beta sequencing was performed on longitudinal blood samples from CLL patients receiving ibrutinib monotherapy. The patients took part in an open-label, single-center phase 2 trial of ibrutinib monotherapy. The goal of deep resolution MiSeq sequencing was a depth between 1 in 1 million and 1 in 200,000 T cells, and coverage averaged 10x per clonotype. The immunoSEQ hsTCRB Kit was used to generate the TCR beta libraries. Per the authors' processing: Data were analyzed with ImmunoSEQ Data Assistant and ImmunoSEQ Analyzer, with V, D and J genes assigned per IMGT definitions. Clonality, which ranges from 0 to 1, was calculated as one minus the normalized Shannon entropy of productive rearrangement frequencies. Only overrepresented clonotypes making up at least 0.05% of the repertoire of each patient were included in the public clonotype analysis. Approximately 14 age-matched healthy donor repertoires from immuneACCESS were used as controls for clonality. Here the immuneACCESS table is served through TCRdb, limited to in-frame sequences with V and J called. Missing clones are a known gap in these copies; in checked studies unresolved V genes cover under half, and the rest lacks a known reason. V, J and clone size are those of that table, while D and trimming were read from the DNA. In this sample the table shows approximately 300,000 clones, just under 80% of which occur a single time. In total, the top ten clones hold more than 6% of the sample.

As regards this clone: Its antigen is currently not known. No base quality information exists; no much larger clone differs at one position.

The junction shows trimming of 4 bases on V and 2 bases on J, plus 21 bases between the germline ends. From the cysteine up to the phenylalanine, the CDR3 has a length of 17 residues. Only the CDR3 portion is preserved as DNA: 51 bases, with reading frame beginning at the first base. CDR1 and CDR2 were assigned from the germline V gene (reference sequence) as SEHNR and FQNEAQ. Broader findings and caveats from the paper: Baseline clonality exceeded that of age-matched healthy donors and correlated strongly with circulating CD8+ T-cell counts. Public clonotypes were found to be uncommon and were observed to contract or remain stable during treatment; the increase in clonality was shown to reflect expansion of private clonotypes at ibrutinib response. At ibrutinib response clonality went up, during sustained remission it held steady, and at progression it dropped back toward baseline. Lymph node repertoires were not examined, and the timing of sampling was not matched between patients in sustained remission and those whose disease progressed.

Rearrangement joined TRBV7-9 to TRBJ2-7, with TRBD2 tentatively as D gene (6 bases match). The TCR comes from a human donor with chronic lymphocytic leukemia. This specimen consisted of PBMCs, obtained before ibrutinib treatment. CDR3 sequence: CASSSLGGSGGPYEQYF. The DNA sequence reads TGTGCCAGCAGCTCCCTCGGCGGTAGCGGAGGGCCCTACGAGCAGTACTTC.